This TCR beta chain was recovered during a study of control samples from healthy donors and cancer patients. Trimming removed 4 bases from V and 0 bases from J, with 9 bases in between. Germline V CDR1 and CDR2: GTSNPN, SVGIG (reference sequence). The CDR3 contains 13 residues. Sequenced by immunoSEQ multiplex PCR; TCRdb stores in-frame clones only, minus some. Here the sample spans about 89,000 clones, around 86% being singletons. This clone has just a few counts. The sequence was obtained from a man aged 30-40 years in good health. The rearrangement joins TRBV30 to TRBJ1-1; D is uncertain. The specimen was blood. The CDR3 coding sequence is TGTGCCTGGATTGAGAATTTGAACACTGAAGCTTTCTTT. Its protein is CAWIENLNTEAFF.